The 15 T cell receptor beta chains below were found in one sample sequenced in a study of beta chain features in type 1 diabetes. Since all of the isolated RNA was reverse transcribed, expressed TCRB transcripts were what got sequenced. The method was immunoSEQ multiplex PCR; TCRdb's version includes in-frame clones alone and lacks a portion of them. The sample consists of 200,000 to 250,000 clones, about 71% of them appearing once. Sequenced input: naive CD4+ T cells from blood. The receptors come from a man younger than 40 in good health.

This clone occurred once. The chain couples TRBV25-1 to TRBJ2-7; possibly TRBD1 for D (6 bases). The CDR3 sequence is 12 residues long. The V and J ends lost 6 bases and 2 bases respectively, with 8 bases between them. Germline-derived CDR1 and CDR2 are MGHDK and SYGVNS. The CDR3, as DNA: TGTGCCAGCAGCGAGGGGGCCTACGAGCAGTACTTC. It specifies CASSEGAYEQYF.

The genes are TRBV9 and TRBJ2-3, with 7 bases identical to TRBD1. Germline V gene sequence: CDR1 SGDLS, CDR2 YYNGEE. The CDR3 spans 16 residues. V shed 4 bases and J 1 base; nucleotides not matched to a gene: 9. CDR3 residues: CASSFQGVGGTDTQYF. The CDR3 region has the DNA TGTGCCAGCAGCTTCCAGGGGGTTGGAGGCACAGATACGCAGTATTTT.

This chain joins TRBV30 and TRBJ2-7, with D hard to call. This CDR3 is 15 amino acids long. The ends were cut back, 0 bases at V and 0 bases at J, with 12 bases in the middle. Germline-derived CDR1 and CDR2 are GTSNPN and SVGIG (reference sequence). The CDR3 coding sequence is TGTGCCTGGAGTGTAGGCCGGACCCTCTCCTACGAGCAGTACTTC. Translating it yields CAWSVGRTLSYEQYF.

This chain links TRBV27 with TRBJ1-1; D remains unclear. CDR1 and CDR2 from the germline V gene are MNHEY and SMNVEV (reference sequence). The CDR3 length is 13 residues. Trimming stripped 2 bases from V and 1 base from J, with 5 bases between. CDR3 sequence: CASSLTWNTEAFF. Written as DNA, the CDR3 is TGTGCCAGCAGTTTAACCTGGAACACTGAAGCTTTCTTT.

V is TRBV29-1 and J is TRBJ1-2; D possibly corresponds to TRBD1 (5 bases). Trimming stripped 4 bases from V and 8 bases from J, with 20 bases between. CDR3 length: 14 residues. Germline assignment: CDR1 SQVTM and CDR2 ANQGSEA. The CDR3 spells CSVVQVLSLNGYTF. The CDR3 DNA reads TGCAGCGTTGTACAGGTCCTATCTCTGAACGGCTACACCTTC.

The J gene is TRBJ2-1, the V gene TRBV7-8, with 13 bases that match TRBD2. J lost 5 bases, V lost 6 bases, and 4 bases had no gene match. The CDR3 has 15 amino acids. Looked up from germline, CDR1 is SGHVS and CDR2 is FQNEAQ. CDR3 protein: CASRSGLAGHNEQFF. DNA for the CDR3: TGTGCCAGCAGATCGGGACTAGCGGGGCACAATGAGCAGTTCTTC.

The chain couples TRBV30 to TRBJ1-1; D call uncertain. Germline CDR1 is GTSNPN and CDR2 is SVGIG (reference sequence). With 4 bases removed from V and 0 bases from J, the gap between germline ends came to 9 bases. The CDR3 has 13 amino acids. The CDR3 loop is CAWNSGMNTEAFF. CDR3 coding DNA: TGTGCCTGGAATTCAGGTATGAACACTGAAGCTTTCTTT.

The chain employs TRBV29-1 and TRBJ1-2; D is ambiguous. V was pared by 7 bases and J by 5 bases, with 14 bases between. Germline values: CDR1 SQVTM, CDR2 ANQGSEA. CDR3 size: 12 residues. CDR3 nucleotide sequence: TGCAGCGCCCTCCTCGAGGCGTATGGCTACACCTTC. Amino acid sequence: CSALLEAYGYTF.

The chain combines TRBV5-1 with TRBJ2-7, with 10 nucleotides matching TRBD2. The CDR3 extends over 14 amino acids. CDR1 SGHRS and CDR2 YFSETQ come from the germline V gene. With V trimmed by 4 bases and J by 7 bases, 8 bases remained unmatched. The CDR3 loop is CASSQPGLAREQYF. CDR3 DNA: TGCGCCAGCAGCCAGCCGGGACTAGCGCGGGAGCAGTACTTC.

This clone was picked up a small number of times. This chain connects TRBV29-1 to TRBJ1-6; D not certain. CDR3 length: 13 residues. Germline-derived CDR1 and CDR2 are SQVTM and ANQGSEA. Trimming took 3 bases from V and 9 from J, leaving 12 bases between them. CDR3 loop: CSVEVERGSPLHF. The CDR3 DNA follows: TGCAGCGTTGAGGTAGAGCGTGGTTCACCCCTCCACTTT. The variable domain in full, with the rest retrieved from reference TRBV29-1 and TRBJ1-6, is SAVISQKPSRDICQRGTSLTIQCQVDSQVTMMFWYRQQPGQSLTLIATANQGSEATYESGFVIDKFPISRPNLTFSTLTVSNMSPEDSSIYLCSVEVERGSPLHFGNGTRLTVT.

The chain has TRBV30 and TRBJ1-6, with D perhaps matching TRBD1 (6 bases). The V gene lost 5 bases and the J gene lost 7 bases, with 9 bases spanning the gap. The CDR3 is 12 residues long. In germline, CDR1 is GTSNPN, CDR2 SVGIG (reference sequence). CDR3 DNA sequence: TGTGCCTGGGACAGGAGAAATTCACCCCTCCACTTT. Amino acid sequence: CAWDRRNSPLHF.

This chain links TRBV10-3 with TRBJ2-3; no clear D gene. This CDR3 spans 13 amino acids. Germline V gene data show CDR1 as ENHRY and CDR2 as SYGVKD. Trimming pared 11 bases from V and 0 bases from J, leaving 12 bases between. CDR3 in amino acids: CAVAKGSTDTQYF. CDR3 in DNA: TGTGCCGTCGCCAAGGGTAGCACAGATACGCAGTATTTT.

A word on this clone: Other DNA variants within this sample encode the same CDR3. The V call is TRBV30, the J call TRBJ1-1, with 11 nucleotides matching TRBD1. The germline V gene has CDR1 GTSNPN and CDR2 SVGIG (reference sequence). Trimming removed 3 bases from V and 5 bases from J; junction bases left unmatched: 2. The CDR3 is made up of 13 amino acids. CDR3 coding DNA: TGTGCCTGGAGCCGGGACAGGGGGACTGAAGCTTTCTTT. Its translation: CAWSRDRGTEAFF.

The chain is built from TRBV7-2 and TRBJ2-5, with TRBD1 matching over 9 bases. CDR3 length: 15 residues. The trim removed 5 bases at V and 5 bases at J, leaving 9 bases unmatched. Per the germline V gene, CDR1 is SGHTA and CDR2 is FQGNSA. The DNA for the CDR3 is TGTGCCAGCAGCCCCGGGACAGGGTCGGCGGAGACCCAGTACTTC. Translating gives CASSPGTGSAETQYF. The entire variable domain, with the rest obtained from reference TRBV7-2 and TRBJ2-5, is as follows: GAGVSQSPSNKVTEKGKDVELRCDPISGHTALYWYRQSLGQGLEFLIYFQGNSAPDKSGLPSDRFSAERTGGSVSTLTIQRTQQEDSAVYLCASSPGTGSAETQYFGPGTRLLVL.

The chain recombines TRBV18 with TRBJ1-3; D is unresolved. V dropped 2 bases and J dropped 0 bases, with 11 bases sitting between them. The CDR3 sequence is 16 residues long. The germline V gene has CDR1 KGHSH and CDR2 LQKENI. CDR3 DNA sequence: TGTGCCAGCTCACCATCGACCGGGAGCTCTGGAAACACCATATATTTT. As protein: CASSPSTGSSGNTIYF.